This passage covers 12 T cell receptor beta chains from one sample sequenced in a study of blood T cell repertoires in COVID-19. Data came from immunoSEQ multiplex PCR; TCRdb stores just in-frame clones and leaves some out. This table has 200,000 to 300,000 clones, about 70% appearing once. Source material: peripheral blood. The receptors come from a woman of 80 years or more with acute or convalescent COVID-19.

Notes on this clone: Within the sample, other DNA sequences also encode this same CDR3. The chain has TRBV19 and TRBJ2-3, with 7 bases that match TRBD2. The CDR3 length is 14 residues. After removal of 6 bases from V and 0 bases from J, the junction contained 3 bases not matched to a gene. From germline, CDR1 is LNHDA and CDR2 SQIVND (reference sequence). The CDR3 DNA is TGTGCCAGTAGAGCTAGCGGTAGCACAGATACGCAGTATTTT. Translating gives CASRASGSTDTQYF.

This chain connects TRBV6-5 to TRBJ1-1; 7 bases are shared with TRBD1. CDR3 length: 12 residues. The V gene end was trimmed by 7 bases and the J gene end by 8 bases; junction bases not matched to a gene: 7. The germline V gene encodes CDR1 MNHEY and CDR2 SVGAGI. The DNA for the CDR3 is TGTGCCAGCACCCTCGACAGGGCCGAAGCTTTCTTT. It yields the protein CASTLDRAEAFF.

The sample holds one count of this clone. The rearrangement joins TRBV5-4 to TRBJ1-3; weak D call: TRBD1 (6 bases). Germline CDR1 and CDR2: SGHNT and YYREEE (reference sequence). V shed 4 bases and J shed 4 bases, with 18 bases lying between them. The CDR3 contains 16 residues. The CDR3 spells CASSQDRNWEGNTIYF. The CDR3 DNA reads TGTGCCAGCAGCCAAGACAGGAACTGGGAAGGAAACACCATATATTTT.

The chain links TRBV11-1 to TRBJ1-3; TRBD1 matches at 8 bases. J gave up 3 bases and V 5 bases, and 6 bases lay outside the gene matches. Per the germline V gene, CDR1 is SGHAT and CDR2 is FQDESV (reference sequence). This CDR3 is 15 amino acids long. The CDR3 DNA reads TGTGCCAGCAGCGAACGGGGACAGGATGGAAACACCATATATTTT. This sequence encodes CASSERGQDGNTIYF.

The rearrangement joins TRBV20-1 to TRBJ1-6, with 7 positions matching TRBD1. This CDR3 has 13 residues. Germline lookup yields CDR1 DFQATT and CDR2 SNEGSKA (reference sequence). Trimming at V came to 3 bases and at J to 8 bases, leaving 4 bases not matched to a gene. CDR3 DNA: TGCAGTGCTAGTGCTACAGGGGATTCACCCCTCCACTTT. Translating gives CSASATGDSPLHF.

In this sample, this clone turned up once. The chain employs TRBV19 and TRBJ2-1, with 11 bases identical to TRBD2. Germline V gene data show CDR1 as LNHDA and CDR2 as SQIVND (reference sequence). This CDR3 is built from 14 residues. The V segment lost 3 bases and the J segment 7 bases; nucleotides outside the gene matches: 2. CDR3 DNA: TGTGCCAGTAGTATCGGGACTAGCGGAAATGAGCAGTTCTTC. Translating gives CASSIGTSGNEQFF.

The chain joins TRBV5-1 to TRBJ2-4; possibly TRBD2 for D (6 bases). This CDR3 spans 15 amino acids. The V gene lost 0 bases and the J gene lost 7 bases, with 14 bases spanning the gap. The germline V gene has CDR1 SGHRS and CDR2 YFSETQ. CDR3 amino acids: CASSLAGGSGNIQYF. The CDR3 nucleotides read TGCGCCAGCAGCTTGGCCGGGGGATCGGGGAACATTCAGTACTTC.

J is TRBJ2-5 and V is TRBV30; 11 bases fit TRBD2. Germline loops: CDR1 GTSNPN, CDR2 SVGIG (reference sequence). This CDR3 contains 17 residues. The V segment lost 0 bases and the J segment 4 bases; nucleotides outside the gene matches: 10. DNA for the CDR3: TGTGCCTGGAGTGTATCCGGTAGCGGGAGGGCCGGAGAGACCCAGTACTTC. Its protein product is CAWSVSGSGRAGETQYF.

The rearrangement links TRBV29-1 to TRBJ2-6, with no clear D. CDR1 and CDR2 (germline): SQVTM, ANQGSEA. This CDR3 has 14 amino acids. V was cut by 2 bases and J by 0 bases, with 5 bases left in between. The chain's CDR3 is CSVELGSGANVLTF. The CDR3 coding sequence is TGCAGCGTTGAACTAGGCTCTGGGGCCAACGTCCTGACTTTC.

This clone has more than one count but fewer than ten. The chain recombines TRBV18 with TRBJ1-4; maybe TRBD1 (5 bases). The V end lost 4 bases, the J end lost 0 bases, and 12 bases lay between the germline ends. CDR1 is KGHSH and CDR2 is LQKENI in the germline V gene. The CDR3 runs 16 residues. This CDR3 reads CASSQTDRSTNEKLFF. The CDR3 DNA sequence: TGTGCCAGCTCACAAACTGACAGATCAACTAATGAAAAACTGTTTTTT.

The genes are TRBV7-2 and TRBJ2-6, with no clear D. This CDR3 has 15 residues. Germline CDR1 and CDR2: SGHTA and FQGNSA. Between the trimmed V and J ends, which lost 5 bases and 1 base, there was a span of 9 bases. The chain's CDR3 is CASSPDLSGANVLTF. The CDR3 DNA sequence: TGTGCCAGCAGCCCAGACTTATCTGGGGCCAACGTCCTGACTTTC.

This chain connects TRBV4-1 to TRBJ2-3; TRBD2 aligns across 9 bases. Germline CDR1 reads MGHRA; CDR2 reads YSYEKL. With 0 bases clipped from V and 5 bases from J, the junction kept 6 bases outside the gene matches. This CDR3 contains 16 residues. The CDR3 loop is CASSQDGGRAGDTQYF. The DNA for the CDR3 is TGCGCCAGCAGCCAAGATGGCGGGAGGGCCGGAGATACGCAGTATTTT.